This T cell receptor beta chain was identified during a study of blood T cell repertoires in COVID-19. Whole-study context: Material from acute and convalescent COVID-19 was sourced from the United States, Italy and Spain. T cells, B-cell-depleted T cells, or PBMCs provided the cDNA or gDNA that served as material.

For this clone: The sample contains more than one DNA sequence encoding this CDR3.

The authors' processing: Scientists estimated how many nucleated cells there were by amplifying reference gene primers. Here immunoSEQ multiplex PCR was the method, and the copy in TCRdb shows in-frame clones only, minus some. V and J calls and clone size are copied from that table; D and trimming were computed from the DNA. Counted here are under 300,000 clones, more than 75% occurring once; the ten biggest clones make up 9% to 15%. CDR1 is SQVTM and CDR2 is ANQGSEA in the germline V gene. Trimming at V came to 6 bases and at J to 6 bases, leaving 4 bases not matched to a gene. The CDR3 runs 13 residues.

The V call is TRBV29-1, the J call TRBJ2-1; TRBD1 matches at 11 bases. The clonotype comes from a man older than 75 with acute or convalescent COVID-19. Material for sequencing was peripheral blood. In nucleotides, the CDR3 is TGCAGCGTCGTCGGGACAGGGGGCAATGAGCAGTTCTTC. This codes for CSVVGTGGNEQFF.